Here is one T cell receptor beta chain with its context. Antigen: not known. This entry belongs to a study of cytomegalovirus exposure and HLA in healthy donors. The CDR3 is 14 residues long. V trimming: 4 bases; J trimming: 4 bases; junction bases outside the gene matches: 7. Germline-derived CDR1 and CDR2 are SNHLY and FYNNEI. General observations from the study: More clonal expansion characterized HLA-associated TCR beta chains than equally common others in a later analysis. Among the most significant clusters, several appeared linked to common viral pathogens in a later analysis.

PCR primers comprised 60 Vbeta and 13 Jbeta primers. Sequencing used immunoSEQ multiplex PCR; TCRdb keeps in-frame clones, though not all of them. Among more than 150,000 clones listed, roughly 80% were seen once. The V and J genes are TRBV2 and TRBJ2-7; 7 nucleotides match TRBD2. The sample was PBMCs. The receptor's source is a woman under 30 in good health and CMV-seronegative. CDR3: CASSGPPRGYEQYF. The CDR3 DNA follows: TGTGCCAGCAGTGGTCCCCCGCGGGGGTACGAGCAGTACTTC.